The entry that follows covers one TCR beta chain sequence. Its cognate antigen is unknown. TCR beta libraries were prepared from cDNA with unique molecular identifiers. TCRdb analysed the PCR reads with MiXCR anew, one entry per CDR3 protein. Of about 770,000 distinct CDR3 sequences in the sample, 46% were seen once. Germline V gene data show CDR1 as SGHRS and CDR2 as YFSETQ. The V end lost 4 bases, the J end lost 0 bases, and 12 bases lay between the germline ends. This CDR3 is built from 15 residues. This entry belongs to a study of post-analysis software for immune sequencing data. Study results and limitations: Pronounced co-clustering by F measure was evident among identically batched samples. Five or six TRBV segments, TRBV5-6, TRBV5-1 and TRBV20-1 among them, were found more frequent in patients than controls. When compared against controls, multiple sclerosis patients showed significantly lower normalized Chao1 diversity.

The TCR originated in a girl under 18 with multiple sclerosis. Sequenced input: blood. The chain links TRBV5-1 to TRBJ2-3; TRBD2 is a possible D gene (5 bases). The CDR3 is CASSPGFSSTDTQYF. CDR3 DNA: TGCGCCAGCAGCCCGGGATTCTCTAGCACAGATACGCAGTATTTT.